The clone carrying this T cell receptor beta chain has only a few counts. What it binds is unknown. TCR cDNA was made by 5'RACE template switching, adding a universal primer site and UMIs. TCRdb re-analysed the 5' RACE reads in MiXCR, keeping a single row per CDR3 protein. The sample has 300,000 to 400,000 distinct CDR3 sequences; roughly 8.3% are singletons. This entry comes from a study of T cells after yellow fever vaccination. Overall study: Preparation of the low-cell-number fractions used SMART-Seq v4 Ultra Low Input. Study findings and constraints: Most primary-vaccination clones recurred post-booster (around 95% CD4, more than 85% CD8).

This CDR3 region has 13 residues. Germline V gene data show CDR1 as KGHSH and CDR2 as LQKENI. V was clipped by 5 bases and J by 5 bases, with 11 bases between them. The V gene is TRBV18, the J gene TRBJ2-3; D unclear. The input for sequencing was PBMCs, taken about 41 days after the first yellow fever vaccination. The sequence came from a young man who received the YFV17D yellow fever vaccine. The CDR3 spells CASSRTVGDTQYF. CDR3 in DNA: TGTGCCAGCTCAAGGACCGTCGGAGATACGCAGTATTTT.